The 8 T cell receptor beta chains below all came from one sample that was sequenced in a study of metastatic and nonmetastatic thyroid tumors. Patients had received no treatment of any kind before thyroid surgery. TCRdb called clones again from the PCR reads with MiXCR. The data show under 8,000 clones, roughly a third seen once. The source material was adjacent normal tissue. The receptor set was obtained from a female donor with papillary thyroid cancer or a benign thyroid nodule (not recorded which). Some clones in this sample may be carry-over from other donors' samples.

Remarks on this clone: At one end the junction does not follow the germline gene, possibly because of a read error. The V and J genes are TRBV6-1 and TRBJ1-2; D gene ambiguous. CDR3 length: 14 amino acids. CDR1 MNHNS and CDR2 SASEGT come from the germline V gene. CDR3 protein: CSSREIGRTAVYTF. Written as DNA, the CDR3 is TGTTCCAGCAGAGAAATCGGACGAACCGCGGTCTACACCTTC.

The V call is TRBV27, the J call TRBJ1-1; 7 nucleotides agree with TRBD1. The CDR3 is made up of 14 amino acids. Germline lookup yields CDR1 MNHEY and CDR2 SMNVEV (reference sequence). V lost 8 bases, J lost 5 bases, and 11 bases stayed unmatched. DNA of the CDR3: TGTGCCAGCCGATACAGGGGTTCGAGTACTGAAGCTTTCTTT. The encoded protein is CASRYRGSSTEAFF.

The V call is TRBV20-1, the J call TRBJ2-1, with 8 bases fitting TRBD2. The CDR3 runs to 16 residues. V shed 0 bases, J shed 8 bases, and the junction held 12 bases outside the gene matches. CDR1 is DFQATT, CDR2 SNEGSKA, per germline (reference sequence). The CDR3, as DNA: TGCAGTGCTAGAGACCCGACGGGAGGGCCTAAGGATGAGCAGTTCTTC. Protein: CSARDPTGGPKDEQFF.

A few counts support this clone. The V call is TRBV6-1, the J call TRBJ2-7, with D tentatively TRBD2 (6 bases). Looked up from germline, CDR1 is MNHNS and CDR2 is SASEGT. The V end lost 5 bases, the J end lost 2 bases, and 10 bases lay between the germline ends. This CDR3 spans 13 amino acids. CDR3 in DNA: TGTGCCAGCAGTCCCGGGACTGCCTACGAGCAGTACTTC. The encoded protein is CASSPGTAYEQYF.

This rearrangement joins TRBV19 to TRBJ2-1; possibly TRBD2 for D (5 bases). Between the trimmed V and J ends, which lost 3 bases and 4 bases, there was a span of 13 bases. This CDR3 is 15 amino acids long. Germline V CDR1 and CDR2: LNHDA, SQIVND (reference sequence). CDR3 loop: CASSMSASLYNEQFF. In DNA, the CDR3 is TGTGCCAGTAGTATGTCGGCTAGCCTGTACAATGAGCAGTTCTTC.

The V gene is TRBV2, the J gene TRBJ2-7; D not resolved. The CDR3 contains 14 residues. Deletions cut 3 bases from V and 1 base from J, with 10 bases between. CDR1 SNHLY and CDR2 FYNNEI come from the germline V gene. CDR3 in amino acids: CASSDVDGSYEQYF. The CDR3 coding sequence is TGTGCCAGCAGTGACGTTGACGGTTCCTACGAGCAGTACTTC.

This clone has only a few counts. V gene TRBV7-6 combines with J gene TRBJ1-1, with 8 bases identical to TRBD1. The CDR3 extends over 12 amino acids. V was clipped by 5 bases and J by 7 bases; unmatched bases: 3. CDR1 is SGHVS, CDR2 FNYEAQ, per germline. In DNA form, the CDR3 reads TGTGCCAGCAGCCGGGACAGGATTGAAGCTTTCTTT. It translates to CASSRDRIEAFF.

V gene TRBV7-2 combines with J gene TRBJ2-3; D is ambiguous. The CDR3 runs to 14 residues. The V gene's germline CDR1 is SGHTA and CDR2 FQGNSA. Deletions cut 1 base from V and 5 bases from J, with 10 bases between. The CDR3 region is CASSLVLGVDTQYF. The CDR3 DNA sequence: TGTGCCAGCAGCTTAGTTCTGGGTGTAGATACGCAGTATTTT.